The T cell receptor (beta chain) under discussion was sequenced for a study of T cells after yellow fever vaccination. MiXCR, applied by TCRdb to the 5' RACE reads, yields one record per CDR3 protein. The data show around 300,000 distinct CDR3 sequences, 3.5% to 4.5% seen once. The clonotype comes from a man aged 18 to 29 who received the YFV17D yellow fever vaccine. The sample here was PBMCs, taken 15 days after the yellow fever booster vaccination.

Written as DNA, the CDR3 is TGTGCCAGCAGTGGGGTGGTAGGGATGGATACGCAGTATTTT. This sequence encodes CASSGVVGMDTQYF. V gene TRBV2 combines with J gene TRBJ2-3; D gene unclear. V was pared by 4 bases and J by 6 bases, with 14 bases between. This CDR3 comprises 14 residues. The germline gives CDR1 SNHLY, CDR2 FYNNEI.